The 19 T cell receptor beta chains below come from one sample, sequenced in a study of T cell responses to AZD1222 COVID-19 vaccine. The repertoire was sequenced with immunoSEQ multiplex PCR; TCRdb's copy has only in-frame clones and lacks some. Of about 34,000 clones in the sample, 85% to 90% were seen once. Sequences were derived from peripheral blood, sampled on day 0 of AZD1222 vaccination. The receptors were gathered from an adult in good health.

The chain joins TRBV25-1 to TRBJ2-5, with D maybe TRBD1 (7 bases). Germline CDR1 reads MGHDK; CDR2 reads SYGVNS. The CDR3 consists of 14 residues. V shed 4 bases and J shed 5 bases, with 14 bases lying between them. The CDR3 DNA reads TGTGCCAGCAGTGGTTCAGGGGGGAGTGAGACCCAGTACTTC. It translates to CASSGSGGSETQYF.

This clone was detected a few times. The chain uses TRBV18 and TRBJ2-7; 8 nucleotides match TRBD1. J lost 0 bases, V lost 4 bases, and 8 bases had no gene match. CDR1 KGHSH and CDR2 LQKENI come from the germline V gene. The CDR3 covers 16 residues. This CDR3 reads CASSQGQETYSYEQYF. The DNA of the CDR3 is TGTGCCAGCTCACAGGGACAGGAGACTTACTCCTACGAGCAGTACTTC.

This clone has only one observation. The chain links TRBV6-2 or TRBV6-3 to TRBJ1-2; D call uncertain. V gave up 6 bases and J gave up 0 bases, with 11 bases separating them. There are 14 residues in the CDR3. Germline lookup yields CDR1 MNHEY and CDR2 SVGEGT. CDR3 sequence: CASSQWGSNYGYTF. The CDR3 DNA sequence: TGTGCCAGCAGCCAGTGGGGTTCTAACTATGGCTACACCTTC.

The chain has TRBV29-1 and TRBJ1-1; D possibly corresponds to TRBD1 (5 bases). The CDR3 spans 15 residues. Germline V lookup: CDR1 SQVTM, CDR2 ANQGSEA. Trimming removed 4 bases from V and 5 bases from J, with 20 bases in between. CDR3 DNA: TGCAGCGTTGCAAGAGGGGCAGGTGGAGGGACTGAAGCTTTCTTT. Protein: CSVARGAGGGTEAFF.

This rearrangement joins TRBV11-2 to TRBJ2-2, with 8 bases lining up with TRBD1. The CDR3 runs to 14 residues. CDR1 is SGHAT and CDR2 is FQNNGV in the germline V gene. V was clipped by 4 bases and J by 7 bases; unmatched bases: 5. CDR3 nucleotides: TGTGCCAGCAGCTCGACAGGGGCCGGCGGGGAGCTGTTTTTT. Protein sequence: CASSSTGAGGELFF.

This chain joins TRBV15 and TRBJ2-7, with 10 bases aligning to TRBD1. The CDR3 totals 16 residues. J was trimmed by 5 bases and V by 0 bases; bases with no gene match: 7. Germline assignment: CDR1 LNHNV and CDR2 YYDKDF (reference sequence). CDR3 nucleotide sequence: TGTGCCACCAGCAGAGATAAGGGGACAGGGGCCCACGAGCAGTACTTC. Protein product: CATSRDKGTGAHEQYF.

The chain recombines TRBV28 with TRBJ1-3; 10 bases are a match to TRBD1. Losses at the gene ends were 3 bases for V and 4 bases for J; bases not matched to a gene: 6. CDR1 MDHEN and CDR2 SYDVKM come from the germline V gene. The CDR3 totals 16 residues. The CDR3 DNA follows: TGTGCCAGCAGTTTGTGGACAGGGGGAGGCGGAAACACCATATATTTT. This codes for CASSLWTGGGGNTIYF.

The CDR3 DNA follows: TGCGCCAGCTGGCCGGGACAGGGCTCCTACAATGAGCAGTTCTTC. Translated: CASWPGQGSYNEQFF. J is TRBJ2-1 and V is TRBV5-1; 9 bases map to TRBD1. Looked up from germline, CDR1 is SGHRS and CDR2 is YFSETQ. The ends lost 7 bases at V and 0 bases at J; junction bases unmatched: 5. The CDR3 length is 15 residues.

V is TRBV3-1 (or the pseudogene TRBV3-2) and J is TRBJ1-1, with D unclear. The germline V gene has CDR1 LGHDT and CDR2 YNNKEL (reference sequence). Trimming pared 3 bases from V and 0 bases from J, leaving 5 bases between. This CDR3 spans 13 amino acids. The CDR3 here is CASSHGMNTEAFF. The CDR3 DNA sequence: TGTGCCAGCAGCCACGGTATGAACACTGAAGCTTTCTTT.

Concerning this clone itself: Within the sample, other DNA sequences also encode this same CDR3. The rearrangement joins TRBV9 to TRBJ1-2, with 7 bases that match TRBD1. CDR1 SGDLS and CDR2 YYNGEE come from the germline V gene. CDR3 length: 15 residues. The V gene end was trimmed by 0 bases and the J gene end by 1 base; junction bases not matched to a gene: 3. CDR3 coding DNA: TGTGCCAGCAGCGTAGATGGGACAGATAACTATGGCTACACCTTC. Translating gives CASSVDGTDNYGYTF. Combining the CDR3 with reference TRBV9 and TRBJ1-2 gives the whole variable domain DSGVTQTPKHLITATGQRVTLRCSPRSGDLSVYWYQQSLDQGLQFLIQYYNGEERAKGNILERFSAQQFPDLHSELNLSSLELGDSALYFCASSVDGTDNYGYTFGSGTRLTVV.

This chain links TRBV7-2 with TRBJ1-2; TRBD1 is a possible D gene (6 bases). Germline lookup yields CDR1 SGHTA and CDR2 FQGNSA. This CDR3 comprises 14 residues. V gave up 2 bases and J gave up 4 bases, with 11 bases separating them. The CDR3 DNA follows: TGTGCCAGCAGCTTAAGCGGGACACTCTATGGCTACACCTTC. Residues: CASSLSGTLYGYTF.

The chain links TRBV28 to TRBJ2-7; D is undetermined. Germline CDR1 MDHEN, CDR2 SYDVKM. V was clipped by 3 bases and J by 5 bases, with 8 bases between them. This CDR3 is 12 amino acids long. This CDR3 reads CASSFTPHEQYF. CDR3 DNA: TGTGCCAGCAGTTTTACGCCGCACGAGCAGTACTTC.

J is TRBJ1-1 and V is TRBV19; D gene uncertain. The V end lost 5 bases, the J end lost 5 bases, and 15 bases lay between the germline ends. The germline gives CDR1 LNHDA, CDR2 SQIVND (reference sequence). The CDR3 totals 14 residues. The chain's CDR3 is CASSQMGAWTEAFF. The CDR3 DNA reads TGTGCCAGTAGTCAAATGGGAGCGTGGACTGAAGCTTTCTTT. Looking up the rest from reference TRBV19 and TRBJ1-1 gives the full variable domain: DGGITQSPKYLFRKEGQNVTLSCEQNLNHDAMYWYRQDPGQGLRLIYYSQIVNDFQKGDIAEGYSVSREKKESFPLTVTSAQKNPTAFYLCASSQMGAWTEAFFGQGTRLTVV.

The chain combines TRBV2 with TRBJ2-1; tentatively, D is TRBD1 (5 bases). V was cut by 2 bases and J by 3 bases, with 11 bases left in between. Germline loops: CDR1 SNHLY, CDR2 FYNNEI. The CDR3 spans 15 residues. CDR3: CASSELRTGYNEQFF. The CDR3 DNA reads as TGTGCCAGCAGTGAACTTCGTACAGGCTACAATGAGCAGTTCTTC.

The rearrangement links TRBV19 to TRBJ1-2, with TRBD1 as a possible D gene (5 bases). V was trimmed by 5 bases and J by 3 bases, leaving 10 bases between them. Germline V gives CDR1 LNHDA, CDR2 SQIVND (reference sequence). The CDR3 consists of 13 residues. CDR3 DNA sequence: TGTGCCAGTAGTTTCGACAGATACTATGGCTACACCTTC. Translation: CASSFDRYYGYTF.

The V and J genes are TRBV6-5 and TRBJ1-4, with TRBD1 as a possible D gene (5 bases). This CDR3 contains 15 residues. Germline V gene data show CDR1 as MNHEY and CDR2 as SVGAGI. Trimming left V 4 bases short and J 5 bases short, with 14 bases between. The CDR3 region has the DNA TGTGCCAGCAGTTCTTTCGGGACGGGAAATGAAAAACTGTTTTTT. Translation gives CASSSFGTGNEKLFF.

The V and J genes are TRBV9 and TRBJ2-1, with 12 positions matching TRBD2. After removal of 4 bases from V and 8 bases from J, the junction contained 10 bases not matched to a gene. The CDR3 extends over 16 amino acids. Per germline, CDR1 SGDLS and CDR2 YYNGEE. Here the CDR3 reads CASSPRLAGVGDEQFF. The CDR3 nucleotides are TGTGCCAGCAGCCCGCGACTAGCGGGAGTTGGAGATGAGCAGTTCTTC.

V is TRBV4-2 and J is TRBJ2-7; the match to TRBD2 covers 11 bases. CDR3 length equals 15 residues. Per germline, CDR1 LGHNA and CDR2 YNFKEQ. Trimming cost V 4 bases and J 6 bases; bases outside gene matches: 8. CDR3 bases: TGTGCCAGCAGCCCTTTCACTAGCGGGAGTCGCGAGCAGTACTTC. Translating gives CASSPFTSGSREQYF.

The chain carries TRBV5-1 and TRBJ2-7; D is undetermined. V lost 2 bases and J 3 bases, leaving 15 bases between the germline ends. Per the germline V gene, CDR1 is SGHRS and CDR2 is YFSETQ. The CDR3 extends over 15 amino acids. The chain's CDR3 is CASSFSSESFYEQYF. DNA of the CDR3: TGCGCCAGCAGCTTCTCATCAGAAAGTTTCTACGAGCAGTACTTC.